Presented here are 22 T cell receptor beta chains from one specimen sequenced in a study of cytomegalovirus exposure and HLA in healthy donors. The PCR contained 60 Vbeta and 13 Jbeta primers. Measured with immunoSEQ multiplex PCR; TCRdb has only the in-frame clones, and not every one. Of more than 100,000 clones detected, 76% appear once; the ten largest clones hold around 1.8%. Sequencing was done on a sample of PBMCs. These receptors were taken from a female donor in good health and CMV-seropositive.

This clone was counted between two and nine times. This chain joins TRBV7-2 and TRBJ2-4; 7 bases fit TRBD2. The germline gives CDR1 SGHTA, CDR2 FQGNSA. V trimming: 6 bases; J trimming: 3 bases; junction bases outside the gene matches: 2. The CDR3 is 13 amino acids. CDR3 loop: CASRGTNKNIQYF. CDR3 nucleotides: TGTGCCAGCAGAGGGACTAACAAAAACATTCAGTACTTC. Full variable domain (rest looked up from reference TRBV7-2 and TRBJ2-4): GAGVSQSPSNKVTEKGKDVELRCDPISGHTALYWYRQSLGQGLEFLIYFQGNSAPDKSGLPSDRFSAERTGGSVSTLTIQRTQQEDSAVYLCASRGTNKNIQYFGAGTRLSVL.

J is TRBJ1-1 and V is TRBV28, with a weak D call TRBD1 (6 bases). The germline CDR1 and CDR2 sequences are MDHEN and SYDVKM. V was cut by 5 bases and J by 6 bases, with 13 bases left in between. The CDR3 contains 13 residues. For the CDR3, the DNA is TGTGCCAGCAGTCCGGACAGCTGGGCTGAAGCTTTCTTT. Translated, it gives CASSPDSWAEAFF. Filled out from reference TRBV28 and TRBJ1-1, the complete variable domain reads DVKVTQSSRYLVKRTGEKVFLECVQDMDHENMFWYRQDPGLGLRLIYFSYDVKMKEKGDIPEGYSVSREKKERFSLILESASTNQTSMYLCASSPDSWAEAFFGQGTRLTVV.

A word on this clone: At one end the junction does not follow the germline gene, possibly because of a read error. CDR3: CASSPDRSSGANVLTF. The CDR3 coding sequence is TGTGCAAGTAGTCCAGACAGATCGTCTGGGGCCAACGTCCTGACTTTC. The chain joins TRBV19 to TRBJ2-6; a weak D match, TRBD1 (5 bases). The CDR3 extends over 16 amino acids. Germline V gene data show CDR1 as LNHDA and CDR2 as SQIVND (reference sequence).

The chain links TRBV19 to TRBJ2-1; TRBD1 is a possible D gene (6 bases). This CDR3 has 13 amino acids. Per germline, CDR1 LNHDA and CDR2 SQIVND (reference sequence). Trimming left V 4 bases short and J 6 bases short, with 10 bases between. The CDR3 loop is CASSKTGLNEQFF. The CDR3 DNA is TGTGCCAGTAGTAAAACAGGGCTCAATGAGCAGTTCTTC.

In its sample, this clone was seen once. The chain uses TRBV6-4 and TRBJ2-5; tentatively, D is TRBD2 (7 bases). The DNA matches TRBJ2-7 better at its end, which makes the J call doubtful. The CDR3 sequence is 14 residues long. The germline V gene has CDR1 MRHNA and CDR2 SNTAGT. The CDR3 here is CASSEGGREYEQYF. CDR3 in DNA: TGTGCCAGCAGTGAAGGGGGGAGGGAGTACGAGCAGTACTTC.

This clone was seen a single time. The gene calls are TRBV5-6 and TRBJ2-1, with TRBD2 matching over 14 bases. The CDR3 is 16 residues long. With V trimmed by 3 bases and J by 7 bases, 6 bases remained unmatched. In germline, CDR1 is SGHDT, CDR2 YYEEEE. The CDR3 coding sequence is TGTGCCAGCAGCTGGCCGACTAGCGGGGGGGGGAATGAGCAGTTCTTC. Its translation is CASSWPTSGGGNEQFF.

V usage is TRBV10-3 and J usage is TRBJ2-1; a weak D match, TRBD1 (6 bases). CDR1 and CDR2 (germline): ENHRY, SYGVKD. CDR3 length: 14 amino acids. Between the trimmed V and J ends, which lost 6 bases and 8 bases, there was a span of 17 bases. The CDR3 DNA reads TGTGCCATCAGCTTGACAGGCGACGGGGATGAGCAGTTCTTC. Protein: CAISLTGDGDEQFF.

The V call is TRBV27, the J call TRBJ1-1; tentative D call: TRBD1 (6 bases). Trimming stripped 5 bases from V and 6 bases from J, with 19 bases between. The CDR3 extends over 15 amino acids. CDR1 is MNHEY, CDR2 SMNVEV, per germline (reference sequence). Written as DNA, the CDR3 is TGTGCCAGCAGTCCGCAGGGGACCCAGGGTCCTGAAGCTTTCTTT. It encodes CASSPQGTQGPEAFF.

The chain links TRBV27 to TRBJ2-7, with 9 bases identical to TRBD1. Germline loops: CDR1 MNHEY, CDR2 SMNVEV (reference sequence). This CDR3 has 14 residues. V lost 10 bases and J lost 4; bases outside the gene matches: 11. The CDR3 region has the DNA TGTGCCACCAGCAAACAGGGGGCGCCGTACGAGCAGTACTTC. This sequence encodes CATSKQGAPYEQYF.

The CDR3 protein is CASSTGGVGETQYF. CDR3 nucleotide sequence: TGTGCCAGCAGTACAGGGGGCGTCGGGGAGACCCAGTACTTC. V and J are TRBV28 and TRBJ2-5; 9 nucleotides match TRBD1. Germline CDR1 reads MDHEN; CDR2 reads SYDVKM. The junction had 6 bases not matched to a gene; V was cut back by 5 bases and J by 5 bases. The CDR3 sequence is 14 residues long.

CDR3 sequence (DNA): TGTGCCAGCAGCCGACTAGCGGGAGGTAGCGAGCAGTACTTC. Its translation: CASSRLAGGSEQYF. This sequence joins TRBV14 and TRBJ2-7, with 13 bases aligning to TRBD2. The V and J ends lost 4 bases and 6 bases, in that order; junction bases with no gene match: 3. Per germline, CDR1 SGHDN and CDR2 FVKESK. The CDR3 is 14 residues long.

The chain employs TRBV9 and TRBJ2-3; 7 positions agree with TRBD1. Germline CDR1 SGDLS, CDR2 YYNGEE. V lost 3 bases and J lost 3; bases outside the gene matches: 10. CDR3 length: 16 residues. The CDR3 spells CASSDERGRMTDTQYF. The CDR3 DNA sequence: TGTGCCAGCAGCGACGAGAGGGGGCGAATGACAGATACGCAGTATTTT.

V and J are TRBV2 and TRBJ1-1; D unresolved. Deletions cut 7 bases from V and 4 bases from J, with 10 bases between. Germline loops: CDR1 SNHLY, CDR2 FYNNEI. This CDR3 is 12 amino acids long. The CDR3: CASKGASTEAFF. For the CDR3, the DNA is TGTGCCAGCAAGGGAGCTAGCACTGAAGCTTTCTTT.

The chain joins TRBV30 to TRBJ2-2, with D possibly being TRBD1 (6 bases). V lost 0 bases and J 6 bases, leaving 17 bases between the germline ends. The CDR3 is made up of 16 amino acids. Germline V gene lookup returns CDR1 GTSNPN and CDR2 SVGIG (reference sequence). CDR3 amino acids: CAWSVQGTWKPGELFF. For the CDR3, the DNA is TGTGCCTGGAGTGTACAGGGCACGTGGAAGCCCGGGGAGCTGTTTTTT.

The chain joins TRBV4-2 to TRBJ2-4, with TRBD1 matching over 12 bases. Germline CDR1 and CDR2: LGHNA and YNFKEQ. CDR3 length: 17 residues. J gave up 3 bases and V 3 bases, and 6 bases lay outside the gene matches. CDR3 sequence: CASSHMGQGADKNIQYF. The CDR3 nucleotides read TGTGCCAGCAGCCATATGGGACAGGGGGCGGACAAAAACATTCAGTACTTC.

This chain connects TRBV9 to TRBJ2-7; TRBD1 is a possible D gene (5 bases). Per germline, CDR1 SGDLS and CDR2 YYNGEE. V gave up 0 bases and J gave up 4 bases, with 8 bases separating them. This CDR3 spans 13 amino acids. CDR3 in DNA: TGTGCCAGCAGCGTAGGGCCAGGGTACGAGCAGTACTTC. Its protein is CASSVGPGYEQYF.

J is TRBJ2-2 and V is TRBV10-3; unclear D gene. Germline lookup yields CDR1 ENHRY and CDR2 SYGVKD. CDR3 size: 15 residues. Trimming cost V 0 bases and J 3 bases, with 8 bases left between them. In DNA form, the CDR3 reads TGTGCCATCAGTGAGTCGGCCCAGGACACCGGGGAGCTGTTTTTT. Its translation is CAISESAQDTGELFF.

This chain connects TRBV7-9 to TRBJ1-1, with D perhaps matching TRBD1 (5 bases). This CDR3 is built from 12 residues. V dropped 6 bases and J dropped 6 bases, with 11 bases sitting between them. Germline V gene data show CDR1 as SEHNR and CDR2 as FQNEAQ (reference sequence). CDR3 amino acids: CASRSGHPEAFF. The CDR3 DNA reads TGTGCCAGCAGGTCAGGGCACCCTGAAGCTTTCTTT.

The chain carries TRBV5-1 and TRBJ1-1; 11 positions match TRBD1. The CDR3 runs to 15 residues. V dropped 3 bases and J dropped 3; count of bases not matched to a gene: 4. Germline V gives CDR1 SGHRS, CDR2 YFSETQ. The CDR3 sequence is CASSWTGGSHTEAFF. The CDR3, as DNA: TGCGCCAGCAGCTGGACAGGGGGCTCGCACACTGAAGCTTTCTTT.

The chain has TRBV7-2 and TRBJ2-7; no firm D call. V was cut by 5 bases and J by 3 bases, with 11 bases left in between. Germline CDR1 and CDR2: SGHTA and FQGNSA. The CDR3 has 13 residues. CDR3 DNA sequence: TGTGCCAGCAGCAAAAACTCCGTCTACGAGCAGTACTTC. Its protein is CASSKNSVYEQYF.

The chain uses TRBV5-6 and TRBJ2-3, with 8 bases fitting TRBD2. This CDR3 region has 15 residues. The germline gives CDR1 SGHDT, CDR2 YYEEEE. The ends lost 5 bases at V and 2 bases at J; junction bases unmatched: 7. The CDR3 coding sequence is TGTGCCAGCAGAACACTAGCGGTTCACACAGATACGCAGTATTTT. This translates into CASRTLAVHTDTQYF. Drawing the rest from reference TRBV5-6 and TRBJ2-3, the complete variable domain is DAGVTQSPTHLIKTRGQQVTLRCSPKSGHDTVSWYQQALGQGPQFIFQYYEEEERQRGNFPDRFSGHQFPNYSSELNVNALLLGDSALYLCASRTLAVHTDTQYFGPGTRLTVL.

In this sample, this clone turned up once. The rearrangement uses TRBV28 and TRBJ1-5; D is undetermined. Germline V gene sequence: CDR1 MDHEN, CDR2 SYDVKM. V lost 2 bases and J lost 0, with 17 bases in between. The CDR3 contains 18 residues. In DNA, the CDR3 is TGTGCCAGCAGTTTACGTTCGTCGGTTGATTATAGCAATCAGCCCCAGCATTTT. This encodes CASSLRSSVDYSNQPQHF.